Each of the 23 T cell receptor beta chains below was sequenced from the same sample in a study of CD8+ T cells in alopecia areata. After isolation, RNA underwent reverse transcription to generate cDNA as the sequencing template. The repertoire was sequenced with immunoSEQ multiplex PCR; TCRdb's copy has only in-frame clones and lacks some. The sample yields 150,000 or so clones, more than 75% seen once. Sequencing used CD8+ T cells sorted from blood, obtained at week 0. These receptors were taken from a human donor with alopecia areata.

V and J are TRBV29-1 and TRBJ2-7; D may be TRBD1 (6 bases). Germline values: CDR1 SQVTM, CDR2 ANQGSEA. CDR3 length: 15 residues. Trimming stripped 6 bases from V and 4 bases from J, with 22 bases between. In DNA, the CDR3 is TGCAGCGTCCTAGTCACAGGGTCATGGCCTTACGAGCAGTACTTC. Encoded protein: CSVLVTGSWPYEQYF.

A note on this clone: No conserved phenylalanine or tryptophan is present at the end of the CDR3, so a read error is the likely explanation. CDR3 loop: CASSTQVAPYEQYL. The CDR3 DNA reads as TGTGCCAGCAGCACACAGGTAGCCCCCTACGAGCAGTACCTC. The V gene is TRBV7-9, the J gene TRBJ2-7, with a weak D call TRBD1 (5 bases). The V end lost 5 bases, the J end lost 2 bases, and 13 bases lay between the germline ends. CDR3 length: 14 residues. Looked up from germline, CDR1 is SEHNR and CDR2 is FQNEAQ (reference sequence).

The J gene is TRBJ2-1, the V gene TRBV7-9, with TRBD2 identical over 9 bases. Germline assignment: CDR1 SEHNR and CDR2 FQNEAQ (reference sequence). The CDR3 is 14 amino acids. V was pared by 8 bases and J by 8 bases, with 10 bases of the junction left unmatched. The CDR3 spells CASGSSGSSDEQFF. The CDR3 DNA follows: TGTGCCAGCGGGAGTAGCGGGAGTAGCGATGAGCAGTTCTTC.

This clone was picked up one time. The CDR3 loop reads CASGLFIRDSMAGELFF. In DNA form, the CDR3 reads TGTGCTAGTGGTTTGTTCATTCGGGACAGTATGGCCGGGGAGCTGTTTTTT. V is TRBV12-5 and J is TRBJ2-2, with 7 bases that match TRBD1. Germline CDR1 is LGHNT and CDR2 is FRNRAP. V shed 2 bases and J 6 bases; nucleotides not matched to a gene: 12. CDR3 length: 17 residues.

This clone was found once. The rearrangement uses TRBV5-8 and TRBJ1-1, with D tentatively TRBD1 (5 bases). The CDR3 totals 16 residues. Trimming took off 2 bases at V and 3 bases at J, with 17 bases between the two ends. Germline lookup yields CDR1 SGHTS and CDR2 YDEGEE. For the CDR3, the DNA is TGTGCCAGCAGCTTCCTCATAGACAGAAAAGACACTGAAGCTTTCTTT. This gives the protein CASSFLIDRKDTEAFF.

As regards this clone: The junction shows a germline mismatch at one end, possibly a read error. The V and J genes are TRBV30 and TRBJ2-1; D unresolved. The CDR3 covers 12 residues. Germline CDR1 is GTSNPN and CDR2 is SVGIG (reference sequence). CDR3 sequence: CAWSFTDNEQLF. CDR3 DNA sequence: TGTGCCTGGAGTTTCACAGACAATGAGCAGCTCTTC.

The V and J genes are TRBV11-2 and TRBJ1-1; no clear D. The V and J ends lost 4 bases and 3 bases respectively, with 6 bases between them. CDR3 size: 12 residues. The germline V gene has CDR1 SGHAT and CDR2 FQNNGV. CDR3 sequence reads: CASSYPYTEAFF. DNA of the CDR3: TGTGCCAGCAGCTACCCTTACACTGAAGCTTTCTTT.

The gene calls are TRBV5-6 and TRBJ2-3; D assignment may be TRBD1 or TRBD2 (5 bases each). This CDR3 has 13 residues. Germline V CDR1 and CDR2: SGHDT, YYEEEE. Trimming took off 7 bases at V and 2 bases at J, with 11 bases between the two ends. The CDR3, as DNA: TGTGCCAGCGGGGGATCCCTCACAGATACGCAGTATTTT. It yields the protein CASGGSLTDTQYF.

The chain has TRBV5-1 and TRBJ1-1; D ambiguous. V dropped 3 bases and J dropped 3 bases, with 18 bases sitting between them. The CDR3 is 16 residues long. Per germline, CDR1 SGHRS and CDR2 YFSETQ. Here the CDR3 reads CASSSQTHDGDTEAFF. CDR3 nucleotide sequence: TGCGCCAGCAGCTCCCAGACCCACGACGGAGACACTGAAGCTTTCTTT.

The chain links TRBV2 to TRBJ2-7; tentatively, D is TRBD2 (6 bases). Trimming removed 5 bases from V and 0 bases from J, with 20 bases in between. The CDR3 spans 17 residues. CDR1 and CDR2 (germline): SNHLY, FYNNEI. The CDR3 is CASSRVWGGDSSYEQYF. Written as DNA, the CDR3 is TGTGCCAGCAGTCGGGTATGGGGCGGGGACTCCTCCTACGAGCAGTACTTC. Combining the CDR3 with reference TRBV2 and TRBJ2-7 gives the whole variable domain EPEVTQTPSHQVTQMGQEVILRCVPISNHLYFYWYRQILGQKVEFLVSFYNNEISEKSEIFDDQFSVERPDGSNFTLKIRSTKLEDSAMYFCASSRVWGGDSSYEQYFGPGTRLTVT.

This clone was seen once. V is TRBV6-1 and J is TRBJ2-7, with 9 bases fitting TRBD1. The CDR3 is 15 amino acids. J gave up 3 bases and V 4 bases, and 7 bases lay outside the gene matches. In germline, CDR1 is MNHNS, CDR2 SASEGT. The CDR3 nucleotides read TGTGCCAGCAGTGTGATCCGGGACAGGGTCTACGAGCAGTACTTC. It yields the protein CASSVIRDRVYEQYF.

The CDR3 spells CASSLSYQETQYF. In DNA, the CDR3 is TGTGCCAGCAGTTTGTCGTACCAAGAGACCCAGTACTTC. The gene calls are TRBV6-6 and TRBJ2-5; D is uncertain. Trimming took 4 bases from V and 0 from J, leaving 6 bases between them. Germline V gene sequence: CDR1 MNHNY, CDR2 SVGAGI (reference sequence). The CDR3 runs to 13 residues.

The CDR3 protein is CSVEREGGTAKNIQYF. The CDR3 nucleotides read TGCAGCGTTGAACGCGAGGGGGGAACGGCCAAAAACATTCAGTACTTC. This chain links TRBV29-1 with TRBJ2-4, with D perhaps given as TRBD1 or TRBD2 (6 bases each). V dropped 2 bases and J dropped 1 base, with 15 bases sitting between them. CDR1 is SQVTM, CDR2 ANQGSEA, per germline. The CDR3 extends over 16 amino acids. Looking up the rest from reference TRBV29-1 and TRBJ2-4 gives the full variable domain: SAVISQKPSRDICQRGTSLTIQCQVDSQVTMMFWYRQQPGQSLTLIATANQGSEATYESGFVIDKFPISRPNLTFSTLTVSNMSPEDSSIYLCSVEREGGTAKNIQYFGAGTRLSVL.

This clone turned up a few times. The sample carries other DNA sequences with the same CDR3. This rearrangement joins TRBV29-1 to TRBJ2-1; 7 bases fit TRBD2. This CDR3 has 13 residues. After removal of 4 bases from V and 4 bases from J, the junction contained 4 bases not matched to a gene. From germline, CDR1 is SQVTM and CDR2 ANQGSEA. CDR3 nucleotide sequence: TGCAGCGTTGTTTTAGCGGGTTACAATGAGCAGTTCTTC. It specifies CSVVLAGYNEQFF.

The chain links TRBV7-8 to TRBJ2-1; D is uncertain. This CDR3 spans 15 amino acids. Trimming shortened V by 5 bases and J by 2 bases, and 13 bases separated the two germline ends. Germline V gene data show CDR1 as SGHVS and CDR2 as FQNEAQ. This CDR3 is CASSPMWQTYNEQFF. The CDR3 nucleotides read TGTGCCAGCAGCCCGATGTGGCAAACCTACAATGAGCAGTTCTTC. Full variable domain (missing parts from reference TRBV7-8 and TRBJ2-1): GAGVSQSPRYKVAKRGQDVALRCDPISGHVSLFWYQQALGQGPEFLTYFQNEAQLDKSGLPSDRFFAERPEGSVSTLKIQRTQQEDSAVYLCASSPMWQTYNEQFFGPGTRLTVL.

The rearrangement uses TRBV7-9 and TRBJ2-2; no firm D call. The CDR3 loop spans 13 amino acids. The V and J ends lost 5 bases and 8 bases respectively, with 12 bases between them. Per the germline V gene, CDR1 is SEHNR and CDR2 is FQNEAQ (reference sequence). CDR3 amino acids: CASSLLLEGELFF. The CDR3 DNA reads TGTGCCAGCAGCCTCCTTCTTGAGGGGGAGCTGTTTTTT.

This clone has only one observation. The chain is built from TRBV11-2 and TRBJ2-1, with no clear D. V lost 1 base and J lost 13, with 5 bases in between. The germline gives CDR1 SGHAT, CDR2 FQNNGV. The CDR3 is 10 amino acids. The CDR3 DNA reads as TGTGCCAGCAGCTTAGGACCCCAGTTCTTC. This sequence encodes CASSLGPQFF.

The genes are TRBV5-1 and TRBJ1-1; possible D gene TRBD1, 5 bases. CDR3 length equals 15 residues. Germline V gene data show CDR1 as SGHRS and CDR2 as YFSETQ. Trimming removed 0 bases at V and 1 base at J, with 10 bases between. Written as DNA, the CDR3 is TGCGCCAGCAGCTTGGGGGGCTTCTCGAACACTGAAGCTTTCTTT. Translated: CASSLGGFSNTEAFF.

The chain employs TRBV19 and TRBJ2-3; D is uncertain. In germline, CDR1 is LNHDA, CDR2 SQIVND (reference sequence). Trimming removed 3 bases from V and 4 bases from J, with 14 bases in between. The CDR3 consists of 15 residues. This CDR3 reads CASSMYGNWADTQYF. CDR3 bases: TGTGCCAGTAGTATGTACGGTAACTGGGCAGATACGCAGTATTTT.

The V gene is TRBV5-6, the J gene TRBJ1-1; 7 positions agree with TRBD1. The length of the CDR3 is 13 residues. In germline, CDR1 is SGHDT, CDR2 YYEEEE. J gave up 5 bases and V 4 bases, and 5 bases lay outside the gene matches. CDR3 DNA sequence: TGTGCCAGCAGCGGAGGGGGCGATACTGAAGCTTTCTTT. Its translation is CASSGGGDTEAFF.

V is TRBV5-4 and J is TRBJ2-7, with no clear D. V gave up 4 bases and J gave up 3 bases, with 17 bases separating them. CDR1 and CDR2 (germline): SGHNT, YYREEE (reference sequence). This CDR3 has 15 residues. The CDR3 nucleotides are TGTGCCAGCAGCCACAACCCGACTTCTCTCTACGAGCAGTACTTC. It encodes CASSHNPTSLYEQYF. The full variable domain, in which reference TRBV5-4 and TRBJ2-7 provide the parts outside the CDR3, is ETGVTQSPTHLIKTRGQQVTLRCSSQSGHNTVSWYQQALGQGPQFIFQYYREEENGRGNFPPRFSGLQFPNYSSELNVNALELDDSALYLCASSHNPTSLYEQYFGPGTRLTVT.

The chain links TRBV10-3 to TRBJ2-3; 7 bases align to TRBD1. V gave up 0 bases and J gave up 2 bases; unmatched junction bases: 5. Germline V gene lookup returns CDR1 ENHRY and CDR2 SYGVKD. CDR3 length: 16 residues. The CDR3 DNA reads TGTGCCATCAGTGAGTCGGGGGACAGCATCACAGATACGCAGTATTTT. This encodes CAISESGDSITDTQYF.

The chain joins TRBV5-6 to TRBJ1-1; no definite D call. Germline lookup yields CDR1 SGHDT and CDR2 YYEEEE. The CDR3 loop spans 17 amino acids. Trimming left V 0 bases short and J 0 bases short, with 15 bases between. DNA of the CDR3: TGTGCCAGCAGCTTGGGGCTTAGAGGGTATATGAACACTGAAGCTTTCTTT. It codes for CASSLGLRGYMNTEAFF.